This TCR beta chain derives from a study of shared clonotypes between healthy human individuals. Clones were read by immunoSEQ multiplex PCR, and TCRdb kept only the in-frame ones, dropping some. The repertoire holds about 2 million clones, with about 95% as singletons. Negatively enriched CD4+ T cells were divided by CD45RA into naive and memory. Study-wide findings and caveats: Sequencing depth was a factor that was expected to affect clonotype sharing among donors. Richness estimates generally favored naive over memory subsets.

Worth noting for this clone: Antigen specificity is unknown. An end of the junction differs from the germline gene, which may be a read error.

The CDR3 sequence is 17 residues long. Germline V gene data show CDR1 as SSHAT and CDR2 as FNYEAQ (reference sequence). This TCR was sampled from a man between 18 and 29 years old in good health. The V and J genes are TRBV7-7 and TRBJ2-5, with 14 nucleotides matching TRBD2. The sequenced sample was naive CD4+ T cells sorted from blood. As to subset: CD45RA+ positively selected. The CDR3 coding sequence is TGTGCTAGCAGCTTAAGACTAGCGGGAGGGATCCAAGAGACCCAGTACTTC. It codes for CASSLRLAGGIQETQYF.